This T cell receptor (beta chain) was recorded in a study of T-cell memory formation after mild COVID-19 (dated by TCRdb to about 2021). Regarding the research as a whole: TCR sequence clusters from the two donors were largely donor specific. The cohort was made up of two young adult volunteers, one female and one male, who were previously healthy. In a couple of donors, T-cell clones that expanded and contracted after mild COVID-19 were followed by sequencing TCRalpha and TCRbeta repertoires longitudinally. On the study overall, not on this receptor specifically: From day 15 to 85, contracting clones showed balanced CD4/CD8 phenotypes, whereas a second wave of clones that expanded from day 15 to 37 leaned towards CD4+. Some responding clones were found in pre-infection memory, which suggests that pre-existing cross-reactive memory T cells took part in the SARS-CoV-2 response. The second-wave clones that peaked on day 37 were not confirmed to be SARS-CoV-2 specific. Contracting CD4+ clones were found mainly in CM and EM memory subsets, while CD8+ clones were enriched in EMRA. Only two mild cases were covered by the study, and larger cohorts that include severe cases with pre-infection samples were considered necessary.

As concerns this clonotype: The antigen it binds to is not known. The record has no base qualities; no much larger clone is one base away.

This sample was sequenced with an Illumina NovaSeq 6000. TCRalpha and TCRbeta cDNA libraries were constructed by 5'RACE with constant-segment primers, with sample barcodes and unique molecular identifiers being introduced. RNA was extracted from every sample with Trizol reagent. Library amplification was performed in two PCR steps, and a second sample barcode and Illumina TruSeq adapters were introduced in the second step. Sequencing of libraries was performed on an Illumina NovaSeq with 2 x 150 bp paired-end reads. As for how the authors treated the data: With migec v1.2.7, reads were demultiplexed and then collapsed into UMI-guided consensus sequences. Using mixcr v2.1.11, UMI consensuses were aligned to TRA and TRB V and J templates and then assembled into clonotypes. A clonotype was counted as expanded or contracted only if both edgeR and NoisET called the change significant, with noise models trained on biological replicates. For edgeR calls, the cutoffs were a false discovery rate-adjusted p below 0.01 and a log2 fold-change threshold of 1. As an exploratory analysis of dynamics, max-normalized trajectories of the 1000 most abundant clonotypes were examined by PCA with hierarchical clustering. Each responding clone was given a CD4 or CD8 phenotype based on the CD4+ and CD8+ repertoires, which had been sequenced separately. The public reads were reanalyzed by TCRdb: fastp trimming at Q25, MiXCR alignment, in-frame beta chains only. Identical CDR3 proteins give one entry, which carries the most common genes and DNA. These V and J calls derive from TCRdb rather than the authors' analysis. The sample profile shows about 350,000 distinct CDR3 sequences; over 25% of them were found once. The top ten hold roughly 14% of the sample.

Its CDR3 holds 14 amino acids, cysteine through phenylalanine. Here the CDR3 DNA is all that survives: 42 bases in frame from base 1. In the germline V gene, CDR1 corresponds to MNHNS and CDR2 to SASEGT. V and J are truncated by 2 bases and 7 bases respectively, leaving an intervening sequence of 9 bases. Ficoll-Paque density gradient centrifugation was used to isolate PBMCs. Specimen: PBMCs or a T cell subset sorted from them (not recorded which). The chain employs TRBV6-1 and TRBJ1-6, with the D gene call left open. The receptor comes from an adult woman who had mild COVID-19 (a few samples of this study predate the infection). The sample titles of this study are shuffled in the database, so cell type and time point are left out; the donor was told from shared clones. The sequence in DNA is TGTGCCAGCAGTGAACAAGCGGGAAATTCACCCCTCCACTTT. Its protein is CASSEQAGNSPLHF.